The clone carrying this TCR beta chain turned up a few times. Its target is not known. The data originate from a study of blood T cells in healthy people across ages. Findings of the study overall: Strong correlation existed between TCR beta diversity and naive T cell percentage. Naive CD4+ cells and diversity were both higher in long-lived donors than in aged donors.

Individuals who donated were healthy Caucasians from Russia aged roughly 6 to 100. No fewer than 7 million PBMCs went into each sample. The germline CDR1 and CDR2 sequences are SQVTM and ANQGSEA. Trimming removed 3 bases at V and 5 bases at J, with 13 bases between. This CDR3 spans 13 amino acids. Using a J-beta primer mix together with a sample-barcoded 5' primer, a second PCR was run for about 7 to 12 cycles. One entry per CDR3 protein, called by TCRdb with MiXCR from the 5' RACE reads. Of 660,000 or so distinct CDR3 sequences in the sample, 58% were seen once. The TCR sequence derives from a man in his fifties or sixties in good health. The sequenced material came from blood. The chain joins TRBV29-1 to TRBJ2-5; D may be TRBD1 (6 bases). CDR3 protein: CSVDRGLGETQYF. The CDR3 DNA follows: TGCAGCGTTGACAGGGGTTTGGGGGAGACCCAGTACTTC. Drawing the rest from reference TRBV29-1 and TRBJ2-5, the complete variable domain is SAVISQKPSRDICQRGTSLTIQCQVDSQVTMMFWYRQQPGQSLTLIATANQGSEATYESGFVIDKFPISRPNLTFSTLTVSNMSPEDSSIYLCSVDRGLGETQYFGPGTRLLVL.